A single sample is the source of the 13 T cell receptor beta chains below, sequenced in a study of identical twins. TCRdb re-derived calls from the 5' RACE reads in MiXCR, one entry per CDR3 protein. This sample has some 500,000 distinct CDR3 sequences, with around 9.6% found just once. A further study also used this sample, focusing on yellow fever vaccine responses in identical twins.

The sequenced sample was PBMCs. The source of these receptors is a woman younger than 30 in good health.

J is TRBJ2-7 and V is TRBV3-1; 12 positions agree with TRBD2. CDR1 and CDR2 (germline): LGHDT, YNNKEL (reference sequence). V shed 0 bases and J 7 bases; nucleotides not matched to a gene: 4. CDR3 size: 15 residues. CDR3 amino acids: CASSQELAGGREQYF. CDR3 in DNA: TGTGCCAGCAGCCAAGAGCTAGCGGGGGGGCGGGAGCAGTACTTC.

This clonotype was seen at least ten times. The chain carries TRBV2 and TRBJ2-1; 8 nucleotides agree with TRBD2. This CDR3 is built from 13 residues. The germline V gene encodes CDR1 SNHLY and CDR2 FYNNEI. The V and J ends lost 8 bases and 1 base, in that order; junction bases with no gene match: 1. CDR3 sequence: CASGTRSYNEQFF. Written as DNA, the CDR3 is TGTGCCAGCGGGACTAGATCCTACAATGAGCAGTTCTTC. The full variable domain, in which reference TRBV2 and TRBJ2-1 provide the parts outside the CDR3, is EPEVTQTPSHQVTQMGQEVILRCVPISNHLYFYWYRQILGQKVEFLVSFYNNEISEKSEIFDDQFSVERPDGSNFTLKIRSTKLEDSAMYFCASGTRSYNEQFFGPGTRLTVL.

This clonotype was observed a handful of times. CDR3 region: CASKFNTEAFF. The CDR3 bases are TGTGCCAGTAAGTTTAACACTGAAGCTTTCTTT. This chain links TRBV2 with TRBJ1-1; D gene ambiguous. The CDR3 is made up of 11 amino acids. The germline gives CDR1 SNHLY, CDR2 FYNNEI. V was shortened by 9 bases and J by 2 bases, with 7 bases between the two germline ends.

In this sample, this clonotype turned up once. The chain recombines TRBV5-8 with TRBJ2-1; unclear D gene. This CDR3 has 13 amino acids. The V end lost 5 bases, the J end lost 4 bases, and 10 bases lay between the germline ends. Germline V lookup: CDR1 SGHTS, CDR2 YDEGEE. The CDR3 sequence: CASRPEIYNEQFF. CDR3 DNA sequence: TGTGCCAGCAGACCTGAGATATACAATGAGCAGTTCTTC.

Only a few counts were recorded for this clonotype. The genes are TRBV4-2 and TRBJ2-3; TRBD2 aligns across 10 bases. V shed 1 base and J 1 base; nucleotides not matched to a gene: 5. From germline, CDR1 is LGHNA and CDR2 YNFKEQ. CDR3 length equals 17 residues. The CDR3, as DNA: TGTGCCAGCAGCCAAGCCTCAGGGACTAGCGGCACAGATACGCAGTATTTT. This gives the protein CASSQASGTSGTDTQYF.

This clonotype was observed a handful of times. The chain is built from TRBV4-2 and TRBJ2-3, with D perhaps matching TRBD2 (6 bases). Per the germline V gene, CDR1 is LGHNA and CDR2 is YNFKEQ. CDR3 length equals 16 residues. The V end lost 3 bases, the J end lost 4 bases, and 17 bases lay between the germline ends. DNA for the CDR3: TGTGCCAGCAGCCAGCTTCAGGGACTTCCGTCAGATACGCAGTATTTT. Translation: CASSQLQGLPSDTQYF.

This clonotype showed up just a few times. The V gene is TRBV10-3, the J gene TRBJ2-3; no firm D call. Trimming left V 5 bases short and J 0 bases short, with 9 bases between. CDR1 and CDR2 (germline): ENHRY, SYGVKD. The CDR3 spans 14 residues. The CDR3 loop is CAISPLGSTDTQYF. DNA for the CDR3: TGTGCCATCAGTCCCCTAGGGAGCACAGATACGCAGTATTTT.

The table lists this clonotype with a few counts. The J gene is TRBJ2-7, the V gene TRBV3-1, with D maybe TRBD2 (5 bases). V was pared by 4 bases and J by 5 bases, with 15 bases between. Germline V gene data show CDR1 as LGHDT and CDR2 as YNNKEL (reference sequence). CDR3 length: 14 amino acids. The CDR3 DNA is TGTGCCAGCAGCCCCGCCCGGGGATTCGACGAGCAGTACTTC. Its protein is CASSPARGFDEQYF.

CDR3 region: CASSLGPEGKLFF. CDR3 bases: TGTGCCAGCAGCTTAGGACCGGAGGGAAAACTGTTTTTT. The chain is built from TRBV7-9 and TRBJ1-4; D remains ambiguous. The CDR3 covers 13 residues. Germline V lookup: CDR1 SEHNR, CDR2 FQNEAQ (reference sequence). Trimming took 1 base from V and 10 from J, leaving 10 bases between them.

This clonotype showed up just a few times. The chain links TRBV5-1 to TRBJ2-2; 9 bases map to TRBD1. The CDR3 has 14 amino acids. The V and J ends lost 2 bases and 7 bases, in that order; junction bases with no gene match: 3. Germline CDR1 SGHRS, CDR2 YFSETQ. The CDR3 region is CASSFRQGVGELFF. The DNA for the CDR3 is TGCGCCAGCAGCTTCCGACAGGGGGTCGGGGAGCTGTTTTTT.

The CDR3 here is CASRSRSGGITDTQYF. CDR3 sequence (DNA): TGTGCCAGCAGGTCGCGTAGCGGGGGGATCACAGATACGCAGTATTTT. The V gene is TRBV5-5, the J gene TRBJ2-3, with 10 bases matching TRBD2. V shed 5 bases and J 2 bases; nucleotides not matched to a gene: 8. CDR1 is SGHKS, CDR2 YYEKEE, per germline (reference sequence). The CDR3 has 16 residues. Full variable domain (outside the CDR3, taken from reference TRBV5-5 and TRBJ2-3): DAGVTQSPTHLIKTRGQQVTLRCSPISGHKSVSWYQQVLGQGPQFIFQYYEKEERGRGNFPDRFSARQFPNYSSELNVNALLLGDSALYLCASRSRSGGITDTQYFGPGTRLTVL.

The chain recombines TRBV2 with TRBJ2-1, with TRBD2 identical over 10 bases. CDR1 SNHLY and CDR2 FYNNEI come from the germline V gene. J was trimmed by 8 bases and V by 2 bases; bases with no gene match: 6. This CDR3 comprises 15 residues. The CDR3 region is CASSEFSGGPYEQFF. In DNA, the CDR3 is TGTGCCAGCAGTGAATTTAGCGGGGGGCCCTATGAGCAGTTCTTC.

This clonotype was observed a few times. V gene TRBV29-1 combines with J gene TRBJ2-1, with TRBD2 identical over 11 bases. Trimming took 3 bases from V and 4 from J; bases not matched to a gene: 11. The CDR3 loop spans 17 amino acids. Germline CDR1 SQVTM, CDR2 ANQGSEA. In nucleotides, the CDR3 is TGCAGCGTTGAGCTACTAGCGGGAGCGGGCCCTTACAATGAGCAGTTCTTC. It is translated as CSVELLAGAGPYNEQFF.